One sample yielded the 3 T cell receptor beta chains listed below, sequenced in a study of T cell responses to AZD1222 COVID-19 vaccine. Libraries were prepared by immunoSEQ multiplex PCR; TCRdb keeps only in-frame clonotypes and omits some of them. Here the sample spans about 260,000 clones, approximately 93% being singletons. The sequencing here drew on peripheral blood, taken on day 0 of AZD1222 vaccination. These receptors were obtained from an adult in good health.

V usage is TRBV7-9 and J usage is TRBJ2-1; D possibly uses TRBD1 or TRBD2 (5 bases each). The CDR3 loop spans 15 amino acids. Per germline, CDR1 SEHNR and CDR2 FQNEAQ (reference sequence). Trimming removed 6 bases at V and 4 bases at J, with 16 bases between. As DNA, the CDR3 is TGTGCCAGCAGTTGGGACGTCGGCGGGTACAATGAGCAGTTCTTC. The encoded protein is CASSWDVGGYNEQFF.

This clone was counted once. The CDR3 here is CASSSSGQYEQYF. In nucleotides, the CDR3 is TGCGCCAGCAGCTCGAGCGGACAGTACGAGCAGTACTTC. V is TRBV5-1 and J is TRBJ2-7, with a weak D call TRBD1 (6 bases). CDR1 is SGHRS, CDR2 YFSETQ, per germline. Trimming removed 3 bases at V and 4 bases at J, with 11 bases between. The CDR3 length is 13 residues.

This chain joins TRBV4-1 and TRBJ1-2, with TRBD1 matching over 10 bases. Germline V gene data show CDR1 as MGHRA and CDR2 as YSYEKL. After removal of 8 bases from V and 2 bases from J, the junction contained 8 bases not matched to a gene. The CDR3 length is 15 residues. The CDR3 DNA is TGCGCCAGCCGTTCTAGGACAGGGGGGAACTATGGCTACACCTTC. Translating it yields CASRSRTGGNYGYTF.